These 26 T cell receptor beta chains originate from one sample sequenced in a study of regulatory T cells in long-lasting Graves disease. Arm-PCR with iRepertoire HTBI primers amplified the CDR3 regions for these TCR beta libraries. TCRdb re-derived calls from the multiplex PCR reads in MiXCR, one entry per CDR3 protein. Of about 470,000 distinct CDR3 sequences listed, under 25% are singletons. As for time point: persistent/refractory GD, antithyroid drugs over 5 years with positive TRAb. After RNA was extracted from PBMCs, the TCR library was made from it. Sequenced material: peripheral blood mononuclear cells (PBMCs), taken when the disease was refractory, from a patient treated with antithyroid drugs. Receptor source: a female donor with Graves disease.

This clonotype was detected many times. The chain uses TRBV27 and TRBJ1-5; D remains ambiguous. The CDR3 sequence is 16 residues long. Germline CDR1 reads MNHEY; CDR2 reads SMNVEV (reference sequence). V shed 5 bases and J shed 0 bases, with 14 bases lying between them. The CDR3 sequence is CASSPPGRASNQPQHF. The CDR3 DNA reads TGTGCCAGCAGTCCGCCGGGAAGGGCTAGCAATCAGCCCCAGCATTTT.

In this sample, this clonotype turned up a few times. V is TRBV6-1 and J is TRBJ1-3; D remains unclear. Germline V lookup: CDR1 MNHNS, CDR2 SASEGT. CDR3 length equals 15 residues. V lost 2 bases to trimming and J lost 2 bases, with 10 bases between them. The CDR3 protein is CASSELRRTGNTIYF. The DNA for the CDR3 is TGTGCCAGCAGTGAACTTAGGAGGACTGGAAACACCATATATTTT.

This clonotype was detected many times. The genes are TRBV28 and TRBJ1-2, with D possibly being TRBD1 (5 bases). Germline CDR1 is MDHEN and CDR2 is SYDVKM. Trimming removed 7 bases at V and 6 bases at J, with 18 bases between. This CDR3 is built from 14 residues. The CDR3 DNA reads TGTGCCAGCAAACCCTCGGGGGGAGTGGATGGCTACACCTTC. This gives the protein CASKPSGGVDGYTF.

This clonotype was seen repeatedly, ten times or more. The V and J genes are TRBV10-3 and TRBJ2-5; 7 nucleotides agree with TRBD2. This CDR3 region has 15 residues. Per the germline V gene, CDR1 is ENHRY and CDR2 is SYGVKD. The V and J ends lost 5 bases and 4 bases, in that order; junction bases with no gene match: 10. CDR3 nucleotide sequence: TGTGCCATCAGTAAGGGACTACTCTTGGGAGAGACCCAGTACTTC. Translating gives CAISKGLLLGETQYF.

This clonotype was detected many times. V is TRBV2 and J is TRBJ2-7; the match to TRBD2 covers 8 bases. CDR3 size: 13 residues. J was trimmed by 3 bases and V by 4 bases; bases with no gene match: 2. Germline values: CDR1 SNHLY, CDR2 FYNNEI. CDR3 loop: CASSVAGGYEQYF. In DNA, the CDR3 is TGTGCCAGCAGTGTTGCGGGAGGCTACGAGCAGTACTTC.

The table lists this clonotype with many counts. CDR3 sequence: CASSSGGPETQYF. Here the CDR3 DNA reads TGTGCCAGCAGCTCCGGAGGCCCAGAGACCCAGTACTTC. The rearrangement uses TRBV7-2 and TRBJ2-5, with TRBD2 as a possible D gene (5 bases). V gave up 4 bases and J gave up 4 bases, with 10 bases separating them. Germline V gene data show CDR1 as SGHTA and CDR2 as FQGNSA. The CDR3 extends over 13 amino acids.

In its sample, this clonotype was seen a few times. The chain has TRBV7-9 and TRBJ1-4; maybe TRBD1 (5 bases). The germline gives CDR1 SEHNR, CDR2 FQNEAQ (reference sequence). This CDR3 is 16 amino acids long. With 4 bases removed from V and 6 bases from J, the gap between germline ends came to 18 bases. DNA of the CDR3: TGTGCCAGCAGCTCCCGGAGGTCCTCGGGGGATGAAAAACTGTTTTTT. Its protein is CASSSRRSSGDEKLFF.

At least ten counts were recorded for this clonotype. V gene TRBV6-1 combines with J gene TRBJ1-2, with 9 bases lining up with TRBD1. Unmatched junction bases numbered 10, after V lost 5 bases and J lost 6 bases. CDR3 length equals 15 residues. Germline V gene lookup returns CDR1 MNHNS and CDR2 SASEGT. The CDR3: CASSHHRGLADGYTF. The CDR3 nucleotides are TGTGCCAGCAGTCACCACAGGGGGCTAGCGGATGGCTACACCTTC.

In this sample, this clonotype turned up many times. The chain carries TRBV7-3 and TRBJ2-7; possible D gene TRBD1, 5 bases. Trimming stripped 5 bases from V and 2 bases from J, with 13 bases between. In germline, CDR1 is SGHTA, CDR2 FQGTGA. CDR3 size: 14 residues. CDR3 in amino acids: CASSQGTGPYEQYF. In nucleotides, the CDR3 is TGTGCCAGCAGCCAGGGAACAGGCCCCTACGAGCAGTACTTC.

The rearrangement joins TRBV18 to TRBJ1-5, with TRBD1 identical over 9 bases. CDR3 length equals 15 residues. Losses at the gene ends were 6 bases for V and 7 bases for J; bases not matched to a gene: 10. Germline lookup yields CDR1 KGHSH and CDR2 LQKENI. The CDR3 sequence is CASSSGTGRRQPQHF. As DNA, the CDR3 is TGTGCCAGCTCGTCCGGGACAGGGCGGCGGCAGCCCCAGCATTTT.

This clonotype showed up many times. V is TRBV19 and J is TRBJ2-7; tentatively, D is TRBD2 (5 bases). The CDR3 runs to 15 residues. The germline V gene has CDR1 LNHDA and CDR2 SQIVND (reference sequence). V was trimmed by 3 bases and J by 0 bases, leaving 12 bases between them. CDR3 coding DNA: TGTGCCAGTAGTATGGTCCAGCGGCCCTCCTACGAGCAGTACTTC. It translates to CASSMVQRPSYEQYF. The variable domain in full, completed from reference TRBV19 and TRBJ2-7, reads DGGITQSPKYLFRKEGQNVTLSCEQNLNHDAMYWYRQDPGQGLRLIYYSQIVNDFQKGDIAEGYSVSREKKESFPLTVTSAQKNPTAFYLCASSMVQRPSYEQYFGPGTRLTVT.

The chain couples TRBV29-1 to TRBJ1-1; D is unclear. Trimming removed 4 bases at V and 1 base at J, with 10 bases between. Germline V lookup: CDR1 SQVTM, CDR2 ANQGSEA. This CDR3 has 13 amino acids. CDR3 region: CSVVKESNTEAFF. In DNA form, the CDR3 reads TGCAGCGTTGTTAAGGAGTCGAACACTGAAGCTTTCTTT.

In the case of this clonotype: This sequence may be a read error, since a much larger clone differs from it by one base. The gene calls are TRBV12-3 or TRBV12-4 and TRBJ1-1; possibly TRBD1 for D (5 bases). The CDR3 runs 14 residues. The CDR3 DNA reads TGTGCCAGCAGTTTGGCGGACAAAAACATTGAAGCTTTCTTT. Its protein product is CASSLADKNIEAFF.

The chain combines TRBV3-1 with TRBJ2-3; the D gene could be TRBD1 or TRBD2 (5 bases each). V lost 4 bases, J lost 3 bases, and 17 bases lay in between. CDR3 length equals 16 residues. Germline V lookup: CDR1 LGHDT, CDR2 YNNKEL (reference sequence). DNA of the CDR3: TGTGCCAGCAGCCCCGACCGGGGCTTCGGGACAGATACGCAGTATTTT. It translates to CASSPDRGFGTDTQYF.

V gene TRBV28 combines with J gene TRBJ2-6, with D perhaps matching TRBD2 (6 bases). This CDR3 comprises 21 residues. The V end was cut by 5 bases, the J end by 1 base, with 27 bases between. CDR1 and CDR2 (germline): MDHEN, SYDVKM. The CDR3 region is CASSANWRGSRTTSGANVLTF. The CDR3 DNA sequence: TGTGCCAGCAGTGCCAATTGGAGGGGATCGCGCACTACATCTGGGGCCAACGTCCTGACTTTC.

This clonotype was detected once. The V gene is TRBV29-1, the J gene TRBJ2-7, with D possibly matching TRBD1 (5 bases). The CDR3 runs 16 residues. V was trimmed by 0 bases and J by 0 bases, leaving 15 bases between them. Germline-derived CDR1 and CDR2 are SQVTM and ANQGSEA. The CDR3 DNA follows: TGCAGCGTTGAAGATGGGGCGGCGGAAAGCTCCTACGAGCAGTACTTC. It yields the protein CSVEDGAAESSYEQYF.

This clonotype has at least ten counts. CDR3 region: CSAESPSGLSYEQYF. The CDR3 region has the DNA TGCAGTGCTGAGTCTCCTAGCGGCTTATCCTACGAGCAGTACTTC. The chain uses TRBV20-1 and TRBJ2-7; TRBD2 aligns across 7 bases. V shed 5 bases, J shed 1 base, and the junction held 11 bases outside the gene matches. Germline values: CDR1 DFQATT, CDR2 SNEGSKA (reference sequence). This CDR3 is 15 amino acids long.

The J gene is TRBJ2-2, the V gene TRBV9; 8 bases fit TRBD1. CDR3 length equals 15 residues. Looked up from germline, CDR1 is SGDLS and CDR2 is YYNGEE. The J segment lost 6 bases and the V segment lost 7 bases, leaving 11 bases of the junction unmatched. The CDR3 sequence: CASAGTGAASGELFF. In DNA, the CDR3 is TGTGCCAGCGCGGGGACAGGAGCGGCTTCCGGGGAGCTGTTTTTT.

This clonotype was recorded many times. The V gene is TRBV20-1, the J gene TRBJ2-7; TRBD2 aligns across 9 bases. The length of the CDR3 is 14 residues. CDR1 is DFQATT, CDR2 SNEGSKA, per germline (reference sequence). V shed 5 bases, J shed 2 bases, and the junction held 7 bases outside the gene matches. This CDR3 is CSAWELAGTYEQYF. The CDR3 DNA follows: TGCAGTGCTTGGGAGCTAGCGGGAACCTACGAGCAGTACTTC.

This clonotype was observed many times. This sequence joins TRBV29-1 and TRBJ1-1; 7 nucleotides agree with TRBD1. CDR1 and CDR2 (germline): SQVTM, ANQGSEA. There are 13 residues in the CDR3. V lost 3 bases and J lost 2; bases outside the gene matches: 3. As DNA, the CDR3 is TGCAGCGTTGAGTCAGGGGGAAACACTGAAGCTTTCTTT. It codes for CSVESGGNTEAFF.

Written as DNA, the CDR3 is TGTGCCAGCAGCCAAGAGGACCCGCGGGACGGCCCTTTTCCGACTAATGAAAAACTGTTTTTT. Translated, it gives CASSQEDPRDGPFPTNEKLFF. The J gene is TRBJ1-4, the V gene TRBV14; tentatively, D is TRBD1 (5 bases). Deletions cut 0 bases from V and 2 bases from J, with 25 bases between. The CDR3 spans 21 residues. Germline-derived CDR1 and CDR2 are SGHDN and FVKESK.

The rearrangement links TRBV20-1 to TRBJ2-5, with D perhaps matching TRBD2 (5 bases). Germline V gives CDR1 DFQATT, CDR2 SNEGSKA (reference sequence). The CDR3 consists of 15 residues. The V end was cut by 0 bases, the J end by 0 bases, with 11 bases between. The CDR3 protein is CSAREASRYQETQYF. The CDR3 DNA is TGCAGTGCTAGAGAGGCTAGCAGGTACCAAGAGACCCAGTACTTC.

The rearrangement links TRBV13 to TRBJ2-4, with 8 bases fitting TRBD1. The CDR3 spans 14 residues. Trimming removed 5 bases from V and 4 bases from J; junction bases left unmatched: 4. From germline, CDR1 is PRHDT and CDR2 FYEKMQ (reference sequence). CDR3 nucleotides: TGTGCCAGCAGCCCGAGGACAGGGAAAAACATTCAGTACTTC. Translation gives CASSPRTGKNIQYF.

The chain uses TRBV19 and TRBJ1-1, with D possibly being TRBD1 (6 bases). The CDR3 runs 15 residues. Trimming left V 6 bases short and J 10 bases short, with 24 bases between. Germline V gives CDR1 LNHDA, CDR2 SQIVND (reference sequence). In DNA form, the CDR3 reads TGTGCCAGTAGCACCGGTGGGGGGCTTTCATTAATAGCTTTCTTT. Protein product: CASSTGGGLSLIAFF.

This chain links TRBV20-1 with TRBJ2-1; 10 nucleotides agree with TRBD2. Germline-derived CDR1 and CDR2 are DFQATT and SNEGSKA (reference sequence). The CDR3 runs 15 residues. V lost 4 bases, J lost 8 bases, and 11 bases stayed unmatched. This chain's CDR3 is CSATRTSGRAHEQFF. The CDR3 DNA is TGCAGTGCTACCCGGACTAGCGGAAGGGCCCATGAGCAGTTCTTC.

The chain has TRBV7-3 and TRBJ2-7; 10 positions match TRBD1. In germline, CDR1 is SGHTA, CDR2 FQGTGA. The length of the CDR3 is 15 residues. The J segment lost 2 bases and the V segment lost 4 bases, leaving 5 bases of the junction unmatched. The CDR3 region is CASSSTGGETYEQYF. The CDR3 DNA is TGTGCCAGCAGCTCGACAGGGGGCGAGACCTACGAGCAGTACTTC.